This entry lists 28 T cell receptor beta chains sequenced from one sample in a study of cytomegalovirus exposure and HLA in healthy donors (dated by TCRdb to between 2016 and 2019). The library was made by the immunoSEQ multiplex PCR assay. For the multiplex PCR, a mixture combining 60 forward primers for TCR Vbeta segments and 13 reverse primers for TCR Jbeta segments was used. This immuneACCESS table, as held by TCRdb, lists in-frame sequences with V and J called but not all clones. Of the missing ones, under half trace to an unresolved V gene in checked studies; the others have no known cause. The sample contains about 130,000 clones, 82% of them found a single time. The ten largest make up 2.7% of the sample. The sample comprised PBMCs. Source of these receptors: a boy aged 2 to 10 in good health and CMV-seronegative.

This rearrangement joins TRBV27 to TRBJ1-5; D unclear. Germline V gives CDR1 MNHEY, CDR2 SMNVEV (reference sequence). This CDR3 is 15 amino acids long. The V and J ends lost 2 bases and 2 bases respectively, with 10 bases between them. The CDR3 sequence: CASSLGFPGNQPQHF. The CDR3 DNA reads as TGTGCCAGCAGTTTAGGTTTTCCGGGCAATCAGCCCCAGCATTTT.

The genes are TRBV6-1 and TRBJ2-7, with 8 nucleotides matching TRBD1. Per germline, CDR1 MNHNS and CDR2 SASEGT. V trimming: 1 base; J trimming: 4 bases; junction bases outside the gene matches: 6. CDR3 length: 15 residues. CDR3 bases: TGTGCCAGCAGTGAAGTTCCCCAGGGGGCTTACGAGCAGTACGTC. Protein product: CASSEVPQGAYEQYV.

This rearrangement joins TRBV6-4 to TRBJ2-3, with 13 bases that match TRBD2. The CDR3 loop spans 15 amino acids. Germline V CDR1 and CDR2: MRHNA, SNTAGT. V trimming: 5 bases; J trimming: 6 bases; junction bases outside the gene matches: 5. The CDR3: CASSRLAGGRDTQYF. CDR3 nucleotides: TGTGCCAGCAGTAGACTAGCGGGGGGCCGGGATACGCAGTATTTT.

This clone has just a few counts. This chain uses TRBV6-5 with TRBJ2-1, with D possibly being TRBD2 (6 bases). With 3 bases removed from V and 5 bases from J, the gap between germline ends came to 11 bases. The CDR3 length is 14 residues. CDR1 is MNHEY and CDR2 is SVGAGI in the germline V gene. The CDR3 DNA reads as TGTGCCAGCAGTTATGGAGGGCCCGACAATGAGCAGTTCTTC. Translated, it gives CASSYGGPDNEQFF.

The J gene is TRBJ2-2, the V gene TRBV7-2; 8 bases are a match to TRBD2. The CDR3 is 17 residues long. CDR1 and CDR2 from the germline V gene are SGHTA and FQGNSA. The junction had 9 bases not matched to a gene; V was cut back by 1 base and J by 5 bases. The CDR3 loop reads CASSLGTRRGRTGELFF. Here the CDR3 DNA reads TGTGCCAGCAGCTTAGGGACCCGGCGCGGGAGGACCGGGGAGCTGTTTTTT.

J is TRBJ2-3 and V is TRBV9; D perhaps matches TRBD2 (5 bases). CDR3 length: 16 residues. The germline V gene encodes CDR1 SGDLS and CDR2 YYNGEE. V lost 5 bases and J lost 0, with 16 bases in between. The CDR3 sequence is CASSGPGSPSTDTQYF. The CDR3 bases are TGTGCCAGCAGTGGGCCGGGATCGCCTAGCACAGATACGCAGTATTTT.

The genes are TRBV6-1 and TRBJ1-1; D not resolved. Per the germline V gene, CDR1 is MNHNS and CDR2 is SASEGT. The CDR3 contains 11 residues. Between the trimmed V and J ends, which lost 8 bases and 1 base, there was a span of 5 bases. DNA for the CDR3: TGTGCCAGCTTCCAGAACACTGAAGCTTTCTTT. Residues: CASFQNTEAFF.

The rearrangement uses TRBV6-4 and TRBJ2-1, with 8 nucleotides matching TRBD2. Germline CDR1 reads MRHNA; CDR2 reads SNTAGT. CDR3 length equals 14 residues. The V and J ends lost 5 bases and 5 bases, in that order; junction bases with no gene match: 5. This chain's CDR3 is CASSPGLGHNEQFF. The DNA of the CDR3 is TGTGCCAGCAGTCCGGGACTAGGCCACAATGAGCAGTTCTTC.

The chain is built from TRBV6-6 and TRBJ1-5; D call uncertain. The CDR3 is 14 residues long. The ends were cut back, 3 bases at V and 1 base at J, with 7 bases in the middle. Germline loops: CDR1 MNHNY, CDR2 SVGAGI (reference sequence). The CDR3 DNA is TGTGCCAGCAGTTATCCGGGAAGCAATCAGCCCCAGCATTTT. It encodes CASSYPGSNQPQHF.

This clone was observed a single time. The chain recombines TRBV5-4 with TRBJ1-3; D is possibly TRBD1 (5 bases). V lost 4 bases and J lost 0, with 14 bases in between. The CDR3 consists of 16 residues. Looked up from germline, CDR1 is SGHNT and CDR2 is YYREEE (reference sequence). CDR3: CASSPGHLSSGNTIYF. The CDR3 DNA reads as TGTGCCAGCAGCCCAGGACACCTGAGCTCTGGAAACACCATATATTTT.

V usage is TRBV6-5 and J usage is TRBJ1-2, with D possibly matching TRBD1 (5 bases). The length of the CDR3 is 14 residues. Germline values: CDR1 MNHEY, CDR2 SVGAGI. V gave up 0 bases and J gave up 6 bases, with 11 bases separating them. DNA of the CDR3: TGTGCCAGCAGTTACTCGGGGGGAGTGGATGGCTACACCTTC. Protein product: CASSYSGGVDGYTF.

The V and J genes are TRBV6-4 and TRBJ2-1, with 10 bases identical to TRBD2. CDR1 and CDR2 (germline): MRHNA, SNTAGT. CDR3 length: 14 amino acids. Trimming at V came to 3 bases and at J to 4 bases, leaving 0 bases not matched to a gene. In DNA, the CDR3 is TGTGCCAGCAGTGAAGCGGGGGGGTACAATGAGCAGTTCTTC. Encoded protein: CASSEAGGYNEQFF.

This chain links TRBV7-9 with TRBJ2-5, with a weak D call TRBD1 (6 bases). CDR3 length equals 14 residues. CDR1 SEHNR and CDR2 FQNEAQ come from the germline V gene (reference sequence). The V gene lost 4 bases and the J gene lost 5 bases, with 14 bases spanning the gap. The CDR3 DNA follows: TGTGCCAGCAGCTCCGGACAGTTCTGGGAGACCCAGTACTTC. Protein sequence: CASSSGQFWETQYF.

The V gene is TRBV19, the J gene TRBJ1-4, with 11 bases lining up with TRBD1. The V and J ends lost 9 bases and 0 bases, in that order; junction bases with no gene match: 9. The CDR3 is 17 residues long. CDR1 LNHDA and CDR2 SQIVND come from the germline V gene (reference sequence). CDR3 region: CASATGTGGATNEKLFF. The CDR3 DNA follows: TGTGCCAGCGCCACCGGGACAGGGGGGGCAACTAATGAAAAACTGTTTTTT.

Points on this clone: At the DNA level, this CDR3 is encoded by other sequences in the same sample as well. The chain's CDR3 is CASSQDIGGNGYTF. CDR3 in DNA: TGCGCCAGCAGCCAGGATATTGGAGGTAATGGCTACACCTTC. This sequence joins TRBV4-3 and TRBJ1-2, with unresolved D. Germline V gives CDR1 LGHNA, CDR2 YSLEER. V dropped 3 bases and J dropped 6 bases, with 14 bases sitting between them. This CDR3 spans 14 amino acids.

V gene TRBV27 combines with J gene TRBJ1-1, with D possibly matching TRBD1 (6 bases). This CDR3 comprises 13 residues. Germline V gene sequence: CDR1 MNHEY, CDR2 SMNVEV (reference sequence). With 5 bases removed from V and 3 bases from J, the gap between germline ends came to 10 bases. The CDR3 DNA is TGTGCCAGCAGTCCACAGGGTCACACTGAAGCTTTCTTT. This codes for CASSPQGHTEAFF.

V usage is TRBV2 and J usage is TRBJ2-7; TRBD1 matches at 8 bases. This CDR3 has 12 residues. CDR1 is SNHLY, CDR2 FYNNEI, per germline. CDR3 amino acids: CASNGQGAALDV. DNA for the CDR3: TGTGCCAGCAATGGGCAGGGGGCAGCGTTGGACGTC.

The gene calls are TRBV19 and TRBJ1-5, with 8 nucleotides matching TRBD1. With V trimmed by 6 bases and J by 7 bases, 14 bases remained unmatched. Germline V gene data show CDR1 as LNHDA and CDR2 as SQIVND (reference sequence). The CDR3 runs to 16 residues. CDR3 in amino acids: CASRPQGQGIGQPQHF. CDR3 DNA: TGTGCCAGTAGACCCCAAGGACAGGGAATAGGCCAGCCCCAGCATTTT.

This clone was seen only a few times. This chain links TRBV7-9 with TRBJ2-7, with TRBD2 matching over 8 bases. The CDR3 runs 15 residues. The germline gives CDR1 SEHNR, CDR2 FQNEAQ (reference sequence). J gave up 3 bases and V 7 bases, and 11 bases lay outside the gene matches. This chain's CDR3 is CASTARAGENYEQYV. In DNA, the CDR3 is TGTGCCAGCACCGCTAGAGCGGGAGAGAACTACGAGCAGTACGTC.

J is TRBJ2-5 and V is TRBV30, with 9 bases that match TRBD1. The V gene end was trimmed by 2 bases and the J gene end by 11 bases; junction bases not matched to a gene: 9. Germline lookup yields CDR1 GTSNPN and CDR2 SVGIG (reference sequence). This CDR3 has 13 amino acids. CDR3 nucleotides: TGTGCCTGGAGTATCCGGGACAGGGAACGGCAGTACTTC. Its protein product is CAWSIRDRERQYF.

The gene calls are TRBV6-1 and TRBJ1-2, with 10 nucleotides matching TRBD1. CDR3 size: 15 residues. Per germline, CDR1 MNHNS and CDR2 SASEGT. With 5 bases clipped from V and 8 bases from J, the junction kept 11 bases outside the gene matches. The CDR3 protein is CASSLDRGLIEGYTF. In nucleotides, the CDR3 is TGTGCCAGCAGTCTCGACAGGGGGCTAATCGAAGGCTACACCTTC.

The chain joins TRBV4-1 to TRBJ2-1; TRBD1 matches at 10 bases. The CDR3 runs to 14 residues. Germline lookup yields CDR1 MGHRA and CDR2 YSYEKL. J lost 7 bases, V lost 7 bases, and 7 bases had no gene match. This chain's CDR3 is CASTRDRGMNEQFF. The DNA of the CDR3 is TGCGCCAGCACCAGGGACAGGGGAATGAATGAGCAGTTCTTC.

The CDR3 DNA reads TGTGCCAGTAGTATTAAGGGAGGGGTGGGAGCCAATCAGCCCCAGCATTTT. Amino acids: CASSIKGGVGANQPQHF. This chain connects TRBV19 to TRBJ1-5; weak D call: TRBD1 (5 bases). Germline V gene lookup returns CDR1 LNHDA and CDR2 SQIVND (reference sequence). Trimming shortened V by 3 bases and J by 3 bases, and 18 bases separated the two germline ends. The CDR3 consists of 17 residues.

The V gene is TRBV9, the J gene TRBJ2-3; 7 nucleotides line up with TRBD2. This CDR3 contains 17 residues. The V and J ends lost 3 bases and 0 bases, in that order; junction bases with no gene match: 10. Germline V gene lookup returns CDR1 SGDLS and CDR2 YYNGEE. CDR3 sequence (DNA): TGTGCCAGCAGCGGGGGGGAGGGACCGTTTAGCACAGATACGCAGTATTTT. This codes for CASSGGEGPFSTDTQYF. Combining the CDR3 with reference TRBV9 and TRBJ2-3 gives the whole variable domain DSGVTQTPKHLITATGQRVTLRCSPRSGDLSVYWYQQSLDQGLQFLIQYYNGEERAKGNILERFSAQQFPDLHSELNLSSLELGDSALYFCASSGGEGPFSTDTQYFGPGTRLTVL.

The chain combines TRBV2 with TRBJ1-4; the match to TRBD1 covers 9 bases. Germline lookup yields CDR1 SNHLY and CDR2 FYNNEI. J was trimmed by 4 bases and V by 7 bases; bases with no gene match: 13. This CDR3 contains 17 residues. CDR3: CASTPRTGDTFNEKLFF. CDR3 coding DNA: TGTGCCAGCACCCCCCGGACAGGGGATACTTTTAATGAAAAACTGTTTTTT.

This chain uses TRBV19 with TRBJ2-2, with D perhaps matching TRBD2 (6 bases). Trimming left V 7 bases short and J 4 bases short, with 16 bases between. The CDR3 loop spans 15 amino acids. Germline V lookup: CDR1 LNHDA, CDR2 SQIVND (reference sequence). The DNA for the CDR3 is TGTGCCAGTATCCGGAGCGGGTTATCCACCGGGGAGCTGTTTTTT. Its protein product is CASIRSGLSTGELFF.

V and J are TRBV29-1 and TRBJ2-1; 8 bases agree with TRBD1. CDR1 SQVTM and CDR2 ANQGSEA come from the germline V gene. This CDR3 has 14 residues. With V trimmed by 3 bases and J by 4 bases, 5 bases remained unmatched. This chain's CDR3 is CSVDRTGTYNEQFF. DNA for the CDR3: TGCAGCGTTGATAGGACAGGGACTTACAATGAGCAGTTCTTC.

The chain links TRBV6-5 to TRBJ1-6, with TRBD1 matching over 7 bases. Germline-derived CDR1 and CDR2 are MNHEY and SVGAGI. Germline trimming cut 2 bases from V and 9 bases from J; bases unmatched to any gene: 10. CDR3 size: 16 residues. The CDR3 loop reads CASSYAETGSGSPLHF. The CDR3 coding sequence is TGTGCCAGCAGTTACGCAGAGACAGGGTCAGGTTCACCCCTCCACTTT.